This T cell receptor (beta chain) was sequenced in a study of Ad26.COV2.S vaccination and SARS-CoV-2 variants. Treatment: around 19 received Ad26.COV2.S at low or high dose, single or two shots; roughly 5 received placebo; per-sample allocation not given. Specimens were obtained on day 63 following the first vaccine or placebo injection. Based in Boston, the donor was an adult of 18-55 years. Regarding the study as a whole: Spike-specific responses of CD8+ and CD4+ T cells were reported to display substantial breadth after vaccination. Total T cell responses were possibly underestimated by TCR breadth and depth analyses.

V gave up 8 bases and J gave up 8 bases; unmatched junction bases: 8. The CDR3 is made up of 12 amino acids. Germline CDR1 and CDR2: MGHDK and SYGVNS. In the case of this clone: Its antigen is unknown.

Profiling relied on immunoSEQ multiplex PCR, and the TCRdb table lists in-frame clones only, not all of them. The sample holds 400,000 to 500,000 clones, approximately 87% seen once. The starting material was peripheral blood, obtained in a trial of Ad26.COV2.S vaccine versus placebo. The V gene is TRBV25-1, the J gene TRBJ1-2; the match to TRBD1 covers 7 bases. The sequence was collected from a person aged 18-60 years who received the Ad26.COV2.S COVID-19 vaccine or a placebo. Here the CDR3 DNA reads TGTGCCAGCTTCAGACAGGGACGGGGCTACACCTTC. Its protein is CASFRQGRGYTF.